This note documents a single TCR beta chain sequence. Its antigen is undetermined. These data belong to a study of post-analysis software for immune sequencing data. Turning to the study itself: Progressive-relapsing, secondary progressive and relapsing-remitting multiple sclerosis were among the disease courses included. Study observations and caveats: Patients had higher frequencies than controls of five TRBV segments, including TRBV5-6, TRBV5-1 and TRBV20-1. Multiple sclerosis was associated with a significant reduction in normalized Chao1 diversity relative to controls.

Every TCR beta cDNA library bore unique molecular identifiers. It was from about 0.98 to 11 million T cells that about 540,000 cDNA molecules came. TCRdb itself ran the PCR reads through MiXCR, one entry per CDR3 protein. This table has some 800,000 distinct CDR3 sequences, just over 45% appearing once. The CDR3 totals 12 residues. The V end was cut by 10 bases, the J end by 2 bases, with 10 bases between. Germline assignment: CDR1 LNHDA and CDR2 SQIVND (reference sequence). This sequence was found in a girl aged 10 to 17 with multiple sclerosis. Sample: blood. The chain recombines TRBV19 with TRBJ2-3; TRBD2 is a possible D gene (5 bases). The CDR3, as DNA: TGTGCCACCGAGGGATACACAGATACGCAGTATTTT. It codes for CATEGYTDTQYF. The full variable domain, with the rest looked up from reference TRBV19 and TRBJ2-3, is DGGITQSPKYLFRKEGQNVTLSCEQNLNHDAMYWYRQDPGQGLRLIYYSQIVNDFQKGDIAEGYSVSREKKESFPLTVTSAQKNPTAFYLCATEGYTDTQYFGPGTRLTVL.